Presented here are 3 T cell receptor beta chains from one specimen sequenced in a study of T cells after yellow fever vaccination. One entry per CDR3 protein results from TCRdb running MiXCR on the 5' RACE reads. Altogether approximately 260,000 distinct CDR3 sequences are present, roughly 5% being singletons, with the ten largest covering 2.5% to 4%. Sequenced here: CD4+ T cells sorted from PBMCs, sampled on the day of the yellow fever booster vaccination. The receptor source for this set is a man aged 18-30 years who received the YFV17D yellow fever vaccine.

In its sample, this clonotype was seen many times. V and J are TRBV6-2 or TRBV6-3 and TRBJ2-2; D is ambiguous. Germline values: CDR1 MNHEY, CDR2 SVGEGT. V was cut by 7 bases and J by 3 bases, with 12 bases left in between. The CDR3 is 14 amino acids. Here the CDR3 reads CASIRSAHTGELFF. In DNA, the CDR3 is TGTGCCAGCATCCGCTCGGCCCACACCGGGGAGCTGTTTTTT.

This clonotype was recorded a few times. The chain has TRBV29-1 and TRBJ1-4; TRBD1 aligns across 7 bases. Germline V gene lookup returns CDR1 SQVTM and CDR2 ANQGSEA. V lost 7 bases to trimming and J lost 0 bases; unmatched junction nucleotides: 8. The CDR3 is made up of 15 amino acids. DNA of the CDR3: TGCAGCGGTTCCGGGACAGAAACAACTAATGAAAAACTGTTTTTT. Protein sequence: CSGSGTETTNEKLFF. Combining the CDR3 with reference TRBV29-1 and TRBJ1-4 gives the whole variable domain SAVISQKPSRDICQRGTSLTIQCQVDSQVTMMFWYRQQPGQSLTLIATANQGSEATYESGFVIDKFPISRPNLTFSTLTVSNMSPEDSSIYLCSGSGTETTNEKLFFGSGTQLSVL.

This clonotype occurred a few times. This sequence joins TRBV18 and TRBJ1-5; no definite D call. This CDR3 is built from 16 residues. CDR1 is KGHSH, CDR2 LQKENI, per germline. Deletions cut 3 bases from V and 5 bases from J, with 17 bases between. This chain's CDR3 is CASSPPPGSPDQPQHF. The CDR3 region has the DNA TGTGCCAGCTCACCTCCCCCGGGCAGCCCCGATCAGCCCCAGCATTTT. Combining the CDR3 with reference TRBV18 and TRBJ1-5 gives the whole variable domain NAGVMQNPRHLVRRRGQEARLRCSPMKGHSHVYWYRQLPEEGLKFMVYLQKENIIDESGMPKERFSAEFPKEGPSILRIQQVVRGDSAAYFCASSPPPGSPDQPQHFGDGTRLSIL.